This is a list of T cell receptor beta chains from one sample in a study of cytomegalovirus exposure and HLA in healthy donors. The protocol was immunoSEQ multiplex PCR, while the TCRdb copy is restricted to in-frame clones and leaves out a portion. The profile shows about 150,000 clones, roughly 80% of them singletons. What was sequenced was PBMCs. Every receptor here comes from a young man in good health and CMV-seropositive. Each CDR3 is given with its conserved first and last residue.

j_call v_call cdr3_aa
TRBJ2-1 TRBV9 CASSVGRADYNEQFF
NA TRBV4-2 CASSHPSDRVESYEQYF
TRBJ2-1 TRBV4-3 CASSQDTNSYNEQFF
TRBJ1-2 TRBV29-1 CSVEMGGRVSTF
TRBJ2-1 TRBV15 CATSRDRGSISEQFF
TRBJ1-6 TRBV10-1 CASSEGQGMASPLHF
TRBJ1-1 TRBV11-2 CASSSQGQNTEAFF
TRBJ1-2 TRBV5-1 CASSLESALGGGYTF
TRBJ1-2 TRBV7-9 CASSRGGQGGSSNYGYTF
TRBJ1-2 TRBV19 CASSIFAGANYGYTF
TRBJ2-5 TRBV29-1 CSVEDSGETQYF
TRBJ1-1 TRBV2 CASKGDLTTTEAFF
TRBJ1-1 TRBV4-2 CASSQDAQMNKEAFF
TRBJ2-1 TRBV9 CASSAPPGGYNEQFF
TRBJ1-5 TRBV19 CASTDSGGLNQPQHF
TRBJ1-1 TRBV9 CASSVGTGTGVEAFF
TRBJ2-3 TRBV29-1 CSVESGRSTDTQYF
TRBJ2-1 TRBV15 CATSRDKLEVEFF
TRBJ2-7 TRBV7-2 CASSERTSGRRYEQYF
TRBJ1-2 TRBV2 CASSEVRGFGPNYGYTF
TRBJ1-2 TRBV2 CASSVAPANYGYTF
TRBJ2-2 TRBV6-5 CASSRHPNTGELFF
TRBJ2-5 TRBV30 CAWSGTGLRETQYF
TRBJ2-1 TRBV6-4 CASSAASGGWSNEQFF
TRBJ1-6 TRBV9 CASSITGDSPLHF
TRBJ1-1 TRBV10-2 CASSPLNTEAFF
TRBJ2-7 TRBV5-8 CASSLSGIEQYF
TRBJ1-2 TRBV6-5 CASSYQVQGRYTF
TRBJ1-1 TRBV15 CATSNGWGGTEAFF
TRBJ2-7 TRBV11-2 CASSLGQGVYEQYF
TRBJ2-1 TRBV19 CASGGAGGPNEQFF
TRBJ2-1 TRBV27 CASSPGYYNEQFF
TRBJ2-1 TRBV11-3 CASSPTSGRPYNEQFF
TRBJ2-1 TRBV29-1 CSVELQGSEQFF